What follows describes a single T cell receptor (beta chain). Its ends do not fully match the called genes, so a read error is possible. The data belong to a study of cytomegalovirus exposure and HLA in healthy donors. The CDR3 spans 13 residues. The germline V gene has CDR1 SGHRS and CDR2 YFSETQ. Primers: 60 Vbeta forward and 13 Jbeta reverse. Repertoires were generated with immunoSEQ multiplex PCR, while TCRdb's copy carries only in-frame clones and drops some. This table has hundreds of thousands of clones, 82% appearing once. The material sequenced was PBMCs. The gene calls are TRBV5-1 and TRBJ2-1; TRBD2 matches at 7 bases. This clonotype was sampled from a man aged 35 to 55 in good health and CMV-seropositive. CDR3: CASGLGGRDEQFF. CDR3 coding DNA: TGCGCCAGCGGCTTAGGCGGGAGAGATGAGCAGTTCTTC.